One and the same sample provided the 10 T cell receptor beta chains below, sequenced in a study of CD4 T cells in relation to SARS-CoV-2 and coronaviruses. Only in-frame clones appear in the TCRdb table, and some are missing; sequencing was by immunoSEQ multiplex PCR. The repertoire has over 25,000 clones, around 78% of them found once; the top ten carry approximately 22%. Before the COVID-19 pandemic, during about 2011-2019, CD4+ T cells were taken from unexposed donors. Isolation of CD4+ T cells took place after roughly nine days in culture. Antigen specificity for these receptors is unknown. Sample: CD4+ T cells from PBMCs, cultured in vitro. These receptors came from a human donor in good health.

The chain links TRBV5-1 to TRBJ1-6, with D uncertain. Trimming stripped 0 bases from V and 0 bases from J, with 4 bases between. The CDR3 contains 15 residues. The V gene's germline CDR1 is SGHRS and CDR2 YFSETQ. CDR3 amino acids: CASSLAGSYNSPLHF. In DNA form, the CDR3 reads TGCGCCAGCAGCTTGGCAGGCTCCTATAATTCACCCCTCCACTTT.

This sequence joins TRBV12-3 or TRBV12-4 and TRBJ2-7; unclear D gene. V shed 1 base and J shed 1 base, with 5 bases lying between them. The length of the CDR3 is 13 residues. This CDR3 is CASSLGGSYEQYF. For the CDR3, the DNA is TGTGCCAGCAGTTTAGGGGGATCCTACGAGCAGTACTTC.

The genes are TRBV2 and TRBJ2-3; 9 nucleotides match TRBD1. The CDR3 extends over 16 amino acids. After removal of 3 bases from V and 5 bases from J, the junction contained 9 bases not matched to a gene. Germline CDR1 is SNHLY and CDR2 is FYNNEI. The CDR3 here is CASSDPRDRVGDTQYF. In DNA form, the CDR3 reads TGTGCCAGCAGTGACCCCCGGGACAGGGTTGGAGATACGCAGTATTTT.

This sequence joins TRBV9 and TRBJ1-1; D gene unclear. The CDR3 is 14 amino acids. Between the trimmed V and J ends, which lost 3 bases and 5 bases, there was a span of 14 bases. Germline CDR1 reads SGDLS; CDR2 reads YYNGEE. This CDR3 reads CASSANVRRTEAFF. The CDR3 nucleotides are TGTGCCAGCAGCGCGAACGTAAGACGAACTGAAGCTTTCTTT. Based on the CDR3 plus reference TRBV9 and TRBJ1-1, the full variable domain is DSGVTQTPKHLITATGQRVTLRCSPRSGDLSVYWYQQSLDQGLQFLIQYYNGEERAKGNILERFSAQQFPDLHSELNLSSLELGDSALYFCASSANVRRTEAFFGQGTRLTVV.

The chain has TRBV29-1 and TRBJ2-7; 9 bases line up with TRBD1. From germline, CDR1 is SQVTM and CDR2 ANQGSEA. Germline trimming cut 3 bases from V and 5 bases from J; bases unmatched to any gene: 11. CDR3 length: 15 residues. CDR3 residues: CSVDKGQTGGNEQYF. The CDR3 region has the DNA TGCAGCGTTGATAAAGGTCAGACAGGGGGGAACGAGCAGTACTTC.

The chain recombines TRBV5-1 with TRBJ2-5; maybe TRBD2 (6 bases). The V end lost 4 bases, the J end lost 2 bases, and 18 bases lay between the germline ends. Per the germline V gene, CDR1 is SGHRS and CDR2 is YFSETQ. This CDR3 contains 16 residues. The chain's CDR3 is CASSLRTIYAQETQYF. The CDR3 nucleotides are TGCGCCAGCAGCCTGCGGACTATCTATGCTCAAGAGACCCAGTACTTC.

V is TRBV6-5 and J is TRBJ1-1; D is uncertain. Germline V lookup: CDR1 MNHEY, CDR2 SVGAGI. The V and J ends lost 9 bases and 2 bases respectively, with 4 bases between them. The CDR3 spans 10 residues. CDR3 nucleotides: TGTGCCAGTTTAAACACTGAAGCTTTCTTT. This codes for CASLNTEAFF.

This clone was recorded only once. DNA for the CDR3: TGTGCCAGCAGCTTGGTTCCGGGTGGCACCGGGGAGCTGTTTTTT. Protein product: CASSLVPGGTGELFF. This chain links TRBV5-4 with TRBJ2-2; D is undetermined. This CDR3 has 15 residues. The V gene lost 0 bases and the J gene lost 4 bases, with 10 bases spanning the gap. Germline V gene sequence: CDR1 SGHNT, CDR2 YYREEE (reference sequence).

The rearrangement uses TRBV6-1 and TRBJ2-6; tentative D call: TRBD1 (6 bases). The CDR3 is made up of 17 amino acids. V was cut by 0 bases and J by 3 bases, with 12 bases left in between. Germline V gene data show CDR1 as MNHNS and CDR2 as SASEGT. The CDR3: CASSEAYNRVGANVLTF. For the CDR3, the DNA is TGTGCCAGCAGTGAAGCCTACAACAGGGTTGGGGCCAACGTCCTGACTTTC.

This clone was detected only a few times. The chain recombines TRBV5-1 with TRBJ2-2; 8 nucleotides line up with TRBD1. V trimming: 0 bases; J trimming: 2 bases; junction bases outside the gene matches: 6. CDR1 is SGHRS and CDR2 is YFSETQ in the germline V gene. The CDR3 extends over 17 amino acids. Here the CDR3 DNA reads TGCGCCAGCAGCTTGGCCGTGCAGGGGGCTAACACCGGGGAGCTGTTTTTT. As protein: CASSLAVQGANTGELFF. Together with reference TRBV5-1 and TRBJ2-2, the CDR3 gives the full variable domain: KAGVTQTPRYLIKTRGQQVTLSCSPISGHRSVSWYQQTPGQGLQFLFEYFSETQRNKGNFPGRFSGRQFSNSRSEMNVSTLELGDSALYLCASSLAVQGANTGELFFGEGSRLTVL.